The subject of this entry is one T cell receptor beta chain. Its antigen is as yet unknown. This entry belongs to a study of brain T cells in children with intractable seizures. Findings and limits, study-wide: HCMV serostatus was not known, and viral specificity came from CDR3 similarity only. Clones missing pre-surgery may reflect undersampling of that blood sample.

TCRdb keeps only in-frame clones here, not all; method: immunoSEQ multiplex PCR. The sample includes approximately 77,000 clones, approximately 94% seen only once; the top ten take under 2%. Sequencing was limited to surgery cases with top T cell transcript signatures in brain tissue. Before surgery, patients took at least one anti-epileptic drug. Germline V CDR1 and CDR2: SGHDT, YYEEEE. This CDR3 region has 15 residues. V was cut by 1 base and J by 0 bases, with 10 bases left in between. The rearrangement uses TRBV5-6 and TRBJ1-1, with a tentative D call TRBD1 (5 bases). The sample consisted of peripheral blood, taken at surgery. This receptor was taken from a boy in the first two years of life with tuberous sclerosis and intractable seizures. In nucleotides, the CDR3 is TGTGCCAGCAGCTTGCCCGGGACGGTGAACACTGAAGCTTTCTTT. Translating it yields CASSLPGTVNTEAFF.